The clone carrying this T cell receptor (beta chain) appeared a few times. Antigen: not known. TCRdb re-called the RT-PCR reads through MiXCR, storing one row per CDR3 protein. The profile shows approximately 530,000 distinct CDR3 sequences, about 8% of them singletons. The germline CDR1 and CDR2 sequences are LNHNV and YYDKDF (reference sequence). The CDR3 covers 14 residues. Deletions cut 2 bases from V and 1 base from J, with 8 bases between. The data were obtained in a study of response to subunit inactivated influenza vaccine. Findings and caveats of the study: Each seasonal influenza vaccination, the authors suggested, recruits few new T cells.

Sequences were derived from PBMCs from blood, sampled about 24 months after vaccination. The chain recombines TRBV15 with TRBJ2-5; D gene uncertain. The receptor was derived from a man in his fifties or sixties who received an inactivated influenza vaccine. CDR3 coding DNA: TGTGCCACCAGCAGACGATCACCCCAAGAGACCCAGTACTTC. Protein: CATSRRSPQETQYF.